The rows below give T cell receptor beta chains drawn from one sample of a study of blood T cells in healthy people across ages. TCRdb used MiXCR to reprocess the 5' RACE reads, holding one entry per CDR3 protein. The sample lists around 970,000 distinct CDR3 sequences, about 51% occurring once. The material sequenced was blood. Source of these receptors: a woman aged 55-69 years in good health. Each CDR3 is given with its conserved first and last residue. Each record gives: clone size, V gene, D gene, J gene, CDR3 DNA, CDR3 protein. The D gene is left open where the match is weak. The size field is filled for only some rows; it gives once, few, many or a size class.

>NA|TRBV5-1|NA|TRBJ2-1
TGCGCCAGCAGCTTGGCGGGGACTGAGCAGTTCTTC
CASSLAGTEQFF
>NA|TRBV18|NA|TRBJ1-4
TGTGCCAGCTCCCGGTCAACAGCAACTAATGAAAAACTGTTTTTT
CASSRSTATNEKLFF
>NA|TRBV28|TRBD2|TRBJ2-1
TGTGCCAGCAGCAATAGCGGGAGTGGCCTGCGGGGCAATGAGCAGTTCTTC
CASSNSGSGLRGNEQFF
>few|TRBV12-3/TRBV12-4|TRBD2|TRBJ2-7
TGTGCCAGCAGTTTGGGACTACAGCAGTACTTC
CASSLGLQQYF
>NA|TRBV4-1|TRBD2|TRBJ2-1
TGCGCCAGCAGCCCCGGGGCTAGCGGAGGCAATGAGCAGTTCTTC
CASSPGASGGNEQFF
>few|TRBV7-3|TRBD2|TRBJ2-5
TGTGCCAGCGCGGGAGGGCCAATAGAGACCCAGTACTTC
CASAGGPIETQYF
>few|TRBV30|NA|TRBJ1-2
TGTGCCTTCACAGTGAGCTATGGCTACACCTTC
CAFTVSYGYTF
>many|TRBV14|TRBD1|TRBJ1-1
TGTGCCAGCAGCAGGACAGGGAGCACTGAAGCTTTCTTT
CASSRTGSTEAFF
>few|TRBV6-6|NA|TRBJ2-4
TGTGCCAGCAGTTACGTTACGGCCAAAAACATTCAGTACTTC
CASSYVTAKNIQYF
>NA|TRBV21-1|NA|TRBJ2-3
TGTGCCAGCAGCAAAGGCCAAGCGGGAGGTACAGATACGCAGTATTTT
CASSKGQAGGTDTQYF
>NA|TRBV6-5|NA|TRBJ1-1
TGTGCCAGCAGTTACTCCAGGGGTTGGACTGAAGCTTTCTTT
CASSYSRGWTEAFF
>NA|TRBV12-3/TRBV12-4|NA|TRBJ2-3
TGTGCCAGCAGATTTGCGGGGGATACGCAGTATTTT
CASRFAGDTQYF
>few|TRBV18|NA|TRBJ2-5
TGTGCCAGCTCACCACAAACCCGGGTCCAAGAGACCCAGTACTTC
CASSPQTRVQETQYF
>NA|TRBV29-1|NA|TRBJ1-5
TGCAGCGTCACAACCCCGGGACCCACGACGCCCCAGCATTTT
CSVTTPGPTTPQHF
>NA|TRBV4-1|TRBD2|TRBJ2-5
TGCGCCAGCAGCCGAGTGGCGGGAGCCGGCGAGACCCAGTACTTC
CASSRVAGAGETQYF
>NA|TRBV7-9|TRBD1|TRBJ1-5
TGTGCCAGCAGCTTAGAACCAGGGGGGCCCCAGCATTTT
CASSLEPGGPQHF
>NA|TRBV6-1|NA|TRBJ2-3
TGTGCCAGCAGTGAAGCGCAGGTGTGGAGGATCTCTAGCACAGATACGCAGTATTTT
CASSEAQVWRISSTDTQYF
>NA|TRBV12-3/TRBV12-4|NA|TRBJ1-4
TGTGCCAGCAGTCGGCATGAAAAACTGTTTTTT
CASSRHEKLFF
>NA|TRBV3-1|NA|TRBJ1-1
TGTGCCAGCAGTTTCAGACAGAACACTGAAGCTTTCTTT
CASSFRQNTEAFF
>few|TRBV15|NA|TRBJ2-5
TGTGCCACCACGAGTAGTTTGGAGACCCAGTACTTC
CATTSSLETQYF
>few|TRBV5-1|NA|TRBJ2-3
TGCGCCAGCAGCTTGGCAGTAGGGGATGGCACAGATACGCAGTATTTT
CASSLAVGDGTDTQYF
>NA|TRBV11-2|TRBD2|TRBJ2-7
TGTGCCAGCAGCCTGGATGCGGGAGGTTGGCGCGAGCAGTACTTC
CASSLDAGGWREQYF
>few|TRBV12-3/TRBV12-4|NA|TRBJ2-6
TGTGCCAGCAGTCCAAGAGGGGGGGCTGGGGCCAACGTCCTGACTTTC
CASSPRGGAGANVLTF
>NA|TRBV7-3|NA|TRBJ2-1
TGTGCCAGCAGCTCCATGTTCGGCAATGAGCAGTTCTTC
CASSSMFGNEQFF
>NA|TRBV27|TRBD1|TRBJ2-7
TGTGCCAGCAGTTTTACCGGGACAGGGATCTACGAGCAGTACTTC
CASSFTGTGIYEQYF
>NA|TRBV30|NA|TRBJ2-1
TGTGCCTATGCCCGGGGAGTCGGGAATGAGCAGTTCTTC
CAYARGVGNEQFF
>few|TRBV27|TRBD2|TRBJ2-7
TGTGCCAGCAGTTACCGGACTAGCGGGGGTTACGAGCAGTACTTC
CASSYRTSGGYEQYF
>NA|TRBV5-1|NA|TRBJ2-1
TGTGCCAGCAGCTTATACGGGAGCTCCTACAATGAGCAGTTCTTC
CASSLYGSSYNEQFF
>NA|TRBV2|NA|TRBJ1-1
TGTGCCAGCAGTGTTGTGAGGTTTGGTGGTGAAGCTTTCTTT
CASSVVRFGGEAFF